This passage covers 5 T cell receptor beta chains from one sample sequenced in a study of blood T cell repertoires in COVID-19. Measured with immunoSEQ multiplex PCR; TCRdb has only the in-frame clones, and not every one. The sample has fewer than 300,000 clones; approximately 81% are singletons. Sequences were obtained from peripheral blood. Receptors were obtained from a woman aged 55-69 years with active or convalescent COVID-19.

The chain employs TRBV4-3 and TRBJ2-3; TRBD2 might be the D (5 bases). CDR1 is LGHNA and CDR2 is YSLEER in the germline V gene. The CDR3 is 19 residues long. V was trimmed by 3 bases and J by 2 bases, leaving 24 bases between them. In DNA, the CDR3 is TGCGCCAGCAGCCAGGATTTAGTGGGGAGAGCAGATCCCACAGATACGCAGTATTTT. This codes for CASSQDLVGRADPTDTQYF.

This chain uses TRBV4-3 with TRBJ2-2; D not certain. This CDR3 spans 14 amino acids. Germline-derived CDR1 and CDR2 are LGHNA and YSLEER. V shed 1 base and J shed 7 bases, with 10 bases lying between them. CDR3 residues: CASSQGAQIGELFF. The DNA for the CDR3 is TGCGCCAGCAGCCAAGGCGCCCAAATCGGGGAGCTGTTTTTT.

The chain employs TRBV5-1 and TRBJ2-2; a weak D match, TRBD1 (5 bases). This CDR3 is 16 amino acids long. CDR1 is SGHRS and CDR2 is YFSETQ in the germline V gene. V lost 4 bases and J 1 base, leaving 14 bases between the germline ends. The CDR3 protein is CASSIGHLRNTGELFF. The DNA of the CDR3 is TGCGCCAGCAGCATCGGACATCTCCGGAACACCGGGGAGCTGTTTTTT. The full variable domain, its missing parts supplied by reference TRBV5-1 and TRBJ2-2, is KAGVTQTPRYLIKTRGQQVTLSCSPISGHRSVSWYQQTPGQGLQFLFEYFSETQRNKGNFPGRFSGRQFSNSRSEMNVSTLELGDSALYLCASSIGHLRNTGELFFGEGSRLTVL.

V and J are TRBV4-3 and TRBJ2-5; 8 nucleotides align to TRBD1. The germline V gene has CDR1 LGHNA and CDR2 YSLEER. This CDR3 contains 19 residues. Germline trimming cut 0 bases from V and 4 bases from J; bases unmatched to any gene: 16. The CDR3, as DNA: TGCGCCAGCAGCCAAGATTACGCCCTCAGCAGGACAGGGAGAGAGACCCAGTACTTC. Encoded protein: CASSQDYALSRTGRETQYF.

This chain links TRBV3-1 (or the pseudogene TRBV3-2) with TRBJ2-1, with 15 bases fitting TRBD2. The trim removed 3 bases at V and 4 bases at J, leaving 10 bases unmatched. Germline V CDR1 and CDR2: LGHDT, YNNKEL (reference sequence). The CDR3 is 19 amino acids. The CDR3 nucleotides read TGTGCCAGCAGCCAGGAGGGACTAGCGGGGGGATTAGGGTACAATGAGCAGTTCTTC. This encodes CASSQEGLAGGLGYNEQFF.